The clone carrying this T cell receptor beta chain is a singleton in its sample. The target antigen is unknown. These data originate in a study of cytomegalovirus exposure and HLA in healthy donors. Primers for the PCR totalled 60 Vbeta and 13 Jbeta. This table comes from immunoSEQ multiplex PCR, and its TCRdb copy is limited to in-frame clones, with some not included. Among under 200,000 clones listed, less than 90% were seen once. Overall study results and limits: Per a later analysis, approximately 16,000 TCR beta sequences showed association with HLA alleles at 0.05 false discovery rate. Analysis was carried out at a later point, and it linked a missense DCLRE1C variant to TCR beta V- and J-gene trimming.

The sequenced sample consisted of PBMCs. This sequence was found in a woman aged 25 to 39 in good health and CMV-seronegative.

CDR3 amino acids: CASSARPGISYEQYF. The CDR3 DNA reads TGTGCCAGCAGCGCTCGGCCGGGGATCTCCTACGAGCAGTACTTC. The chain uses TRBV9 and TRBJ2-7, with D possibly matching TRBD2 (5 bases). Trimming took off 3 bases at V and 0 bases at J, with 13 bases between the two ends. CDR1 and CDR2 (germline): SGDLS, YYNGEE. This CDR3 spans 15 amino acids.